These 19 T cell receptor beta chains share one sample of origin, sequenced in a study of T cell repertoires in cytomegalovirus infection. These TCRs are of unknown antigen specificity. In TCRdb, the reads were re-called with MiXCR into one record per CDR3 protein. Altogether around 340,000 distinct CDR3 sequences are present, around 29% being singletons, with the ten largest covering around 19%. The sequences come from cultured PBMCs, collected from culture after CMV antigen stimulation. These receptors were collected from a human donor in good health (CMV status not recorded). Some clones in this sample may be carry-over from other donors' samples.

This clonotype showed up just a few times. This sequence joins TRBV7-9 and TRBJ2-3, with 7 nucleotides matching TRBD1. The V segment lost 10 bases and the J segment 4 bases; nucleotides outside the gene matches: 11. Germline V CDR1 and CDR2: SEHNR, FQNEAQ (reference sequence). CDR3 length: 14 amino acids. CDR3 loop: CATPRGQEADTQYF. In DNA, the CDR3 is TGTGCCACCCCTAGGGGGCAGGAGGCAGATACGCAGTATTTT.

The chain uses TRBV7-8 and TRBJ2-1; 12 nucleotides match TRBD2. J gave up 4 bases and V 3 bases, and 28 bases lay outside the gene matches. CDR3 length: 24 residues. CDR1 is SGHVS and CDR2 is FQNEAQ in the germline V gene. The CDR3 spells CASSFLIQGAMLAGGKRDYNEQFF. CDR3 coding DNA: TGTGCCAGCAGCTTTCTAATACAGGGGGCTATGCTAGCGGGAGGGAAGAGAGATTACAATGAGCAGTTCTTC.

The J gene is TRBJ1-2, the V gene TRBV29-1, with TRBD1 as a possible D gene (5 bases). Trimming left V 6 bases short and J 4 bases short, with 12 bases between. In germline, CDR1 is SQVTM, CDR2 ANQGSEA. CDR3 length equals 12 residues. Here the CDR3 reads CSVLGTSYGYTF. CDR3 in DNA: TGCAGCGTACTCGGGACTTCCTATGGCTACACCTTC.

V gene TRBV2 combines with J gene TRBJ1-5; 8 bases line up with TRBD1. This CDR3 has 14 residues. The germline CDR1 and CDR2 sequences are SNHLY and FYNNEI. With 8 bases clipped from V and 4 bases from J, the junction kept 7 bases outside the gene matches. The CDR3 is CASREQGGNQPQHF. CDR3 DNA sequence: TGTGCCAGCCGAGAACAGGGGGGGAATCAGCCCCAGCATTTT.

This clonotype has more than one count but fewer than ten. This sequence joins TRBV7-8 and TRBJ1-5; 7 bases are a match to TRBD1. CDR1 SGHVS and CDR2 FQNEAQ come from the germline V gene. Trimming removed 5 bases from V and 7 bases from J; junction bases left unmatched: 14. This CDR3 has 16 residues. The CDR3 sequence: CASSPLGGLTIQPQHF. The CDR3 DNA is TGTGCCAGCAGCCCGTTAGGGGGCTTGACGATCCAGCCCCAGCATTTT.

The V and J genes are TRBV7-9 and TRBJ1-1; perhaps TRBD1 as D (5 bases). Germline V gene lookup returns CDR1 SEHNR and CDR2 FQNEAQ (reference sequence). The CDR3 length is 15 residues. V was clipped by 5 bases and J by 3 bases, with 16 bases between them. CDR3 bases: TGTGCCAGCAGCACTAACTCACGGGGCCACACTGAAGCTTTCTTT. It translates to CASSTNSRGHTEAFF.

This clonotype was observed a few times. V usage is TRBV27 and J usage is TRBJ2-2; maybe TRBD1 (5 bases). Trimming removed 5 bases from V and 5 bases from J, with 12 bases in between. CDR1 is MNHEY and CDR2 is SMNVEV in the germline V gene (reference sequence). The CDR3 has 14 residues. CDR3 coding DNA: TGTGCCAGCAGTGCCGGCAGGGTTACCGGGGAGCTGTTTTTT. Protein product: CASSAGRVTGELFF.

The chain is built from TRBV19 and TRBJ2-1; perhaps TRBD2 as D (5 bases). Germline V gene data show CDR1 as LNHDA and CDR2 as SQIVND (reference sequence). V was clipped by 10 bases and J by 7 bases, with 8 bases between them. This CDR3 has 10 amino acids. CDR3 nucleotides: TGTGCCATACGGGGTAATGAGCAGTTCTTC. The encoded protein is CAIRGNEQFF.

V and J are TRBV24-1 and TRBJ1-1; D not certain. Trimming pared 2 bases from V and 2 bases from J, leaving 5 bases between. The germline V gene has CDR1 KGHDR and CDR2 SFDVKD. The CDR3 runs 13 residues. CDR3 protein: CATSDSLNTEAFF. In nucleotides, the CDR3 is TGTGCCACCAGTGATTCATTAAACACTGAAGCTTTCTTT.

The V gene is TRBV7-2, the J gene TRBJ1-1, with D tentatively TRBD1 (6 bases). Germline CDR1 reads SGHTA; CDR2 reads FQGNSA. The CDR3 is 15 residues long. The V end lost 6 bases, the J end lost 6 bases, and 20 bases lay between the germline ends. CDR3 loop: CASSPFVGAGAEAFF. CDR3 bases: TGTGCCAGCAGTCCCTTCGTGGGGGCCGGCGCTGAAGCTTTCTTT.

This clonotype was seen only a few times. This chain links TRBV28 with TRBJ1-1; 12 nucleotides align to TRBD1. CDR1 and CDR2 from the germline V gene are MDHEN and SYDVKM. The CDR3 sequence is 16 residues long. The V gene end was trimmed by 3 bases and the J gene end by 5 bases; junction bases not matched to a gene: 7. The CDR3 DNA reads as TGTGCCAGCAGTTTGGGGGGACAGGGGGCTCAAACTGAAGCTTTCTTT. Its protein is CASSLGGQGAQTEAFF.

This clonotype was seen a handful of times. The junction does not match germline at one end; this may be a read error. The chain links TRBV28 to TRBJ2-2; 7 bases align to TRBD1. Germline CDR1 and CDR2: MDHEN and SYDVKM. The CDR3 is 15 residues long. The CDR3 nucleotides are TGTGCCATCAGTAAGGACAGGTTGAACACCGGGGAGCTGTTTTTT. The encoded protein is CAISKDRLNTGELFF. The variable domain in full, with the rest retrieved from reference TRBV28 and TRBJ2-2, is DVKVTQSSRYLVKRTGEKVFLECVQDMDHENMFWYRQDPGLGLRLIYFSYDVKMKEKGDIPEGYSVSREKKERFSLILESASTNQTSMYLCAISKDRLNTGELFFGEGSRLTVL.

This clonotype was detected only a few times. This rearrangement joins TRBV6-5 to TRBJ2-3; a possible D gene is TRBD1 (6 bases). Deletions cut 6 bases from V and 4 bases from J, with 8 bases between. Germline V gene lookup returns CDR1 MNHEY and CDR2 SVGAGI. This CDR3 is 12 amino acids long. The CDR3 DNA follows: TGTGCCAGCAGGCGGACAGCAGATACGCAGTATTTT. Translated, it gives CASRRTADTQYF.

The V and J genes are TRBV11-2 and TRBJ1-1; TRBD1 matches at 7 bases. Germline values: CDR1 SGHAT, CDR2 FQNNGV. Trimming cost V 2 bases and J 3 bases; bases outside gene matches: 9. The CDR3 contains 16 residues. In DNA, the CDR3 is TGTGCCAGCAGCTTATGGACAGGATCTCCGGACACTGAAGCTTTCTTT. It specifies CASSLWTGSPDTEAFF.

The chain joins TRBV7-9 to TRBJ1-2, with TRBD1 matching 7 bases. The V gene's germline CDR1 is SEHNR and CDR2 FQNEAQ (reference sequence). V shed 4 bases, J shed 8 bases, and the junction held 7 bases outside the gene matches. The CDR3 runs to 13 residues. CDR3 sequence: CASSYIYRGGYTF. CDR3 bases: TGTGCCAGCAGCTACATATACAGGGGCGGCTACACCTTC.

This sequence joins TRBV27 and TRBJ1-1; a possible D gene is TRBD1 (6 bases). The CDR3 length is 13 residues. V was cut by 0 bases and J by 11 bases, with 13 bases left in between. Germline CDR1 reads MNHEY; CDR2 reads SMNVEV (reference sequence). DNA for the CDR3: TGTGCCAGCAGTTTATCCCGACAGGCCGAGGCTTTCTTT. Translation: CASSLSRQAEAFF.

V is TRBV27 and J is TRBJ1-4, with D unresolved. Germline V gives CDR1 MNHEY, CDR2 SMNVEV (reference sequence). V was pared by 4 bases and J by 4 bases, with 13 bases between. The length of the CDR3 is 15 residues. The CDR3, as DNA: TGTGCCAGCAGTTCCTCCTGGACCGGTAATGAAAAACTGTTTTTT. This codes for CASSSSWTGNEKLFF.

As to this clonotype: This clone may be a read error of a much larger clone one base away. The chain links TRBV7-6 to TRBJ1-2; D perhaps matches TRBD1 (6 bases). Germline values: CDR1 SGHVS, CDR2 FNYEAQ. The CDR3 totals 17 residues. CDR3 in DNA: TGTTCCAGCAGCGTGATGGTTGCAGGGGCGACTTACTATGGCTACACCTTC. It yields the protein CSSSVMVAGATYYGYTF.

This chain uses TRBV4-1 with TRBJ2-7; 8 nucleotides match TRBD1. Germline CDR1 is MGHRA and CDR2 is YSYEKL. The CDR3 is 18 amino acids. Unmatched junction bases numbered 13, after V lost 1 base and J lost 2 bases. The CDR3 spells CASSQGMKGQGRAYEQYF. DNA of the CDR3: TGCGCCAGCAGCCAAGGAATGAAAGGACAGGGCCGAGCCTACGAGCAGTACTTC.